Below, 17 T cell receptor beta chains from the same sample are listed, as sequenced in a study of regulatory T cells in long-lasting Graves disease. CDR3-region Arm-PCR and iRepertoire HTBI primers produced the TCR beta libraries. TCRdb called the multiplex PCR reads again in MiXCR, with one record for every CDR3 protein. The table shows 400,000 to 650,000 distinct CDR3 sequences, with 15% to 20% occurring only once. The time point here: newly diagnosed GD, antithyroid drugs for less than 3 months. PBMC RNA served as the TCR library source. The data also belong to a second study, concerning T cells in Graves' hyperthyroidism and ophthalmopathy.

Material: peripheral blood mononuclear cells (PBMCs), obtained at new diagnosis, from a patient treated with antithyroid drugs. The source is a woman aged 40 to 65 with Graves disease.

This clonotype occurred a few times. J is TRBJ1-3 and V is TRBV10-3; TRBD1 might be the D (5 bases). The CDR3 consists of 14 residues. With 11 bases removed from V and 0 bases from J, the gap between germline ends came to 14 bases. The germline V gene encodes CDR1 ENHRY and CDR2 SYGVKD. This CDR3 is CAPRDGRSGNTIYF. CDR3 nucleotides: TGTGCCCCACGGGACGGACGCTCTGGAAACACCATATATTTT.

The sample holds a few counts of this clonotype. The CDR3 reads CASSLAPGQGSEAFF. The CDR3 bases are TGCGCCAGCAGCTTGGCGCCGGGACAGGGCTCTGAAGCTTTCTTT. The rearrangement joins TRBV5-1 to TRBJ1-1, with 9 bases fitting TRBD1. J lost 6 bases, V lost 0 bases, and 6 bases had no gene match. The CDR3 loop spans 15 amino acids. Per germline, CDR1 SGHRS and CDR2 YFSETQ.

This clonotype was seen repeatedly, ten times or more. The gene calls are TRBV15 and TRBJ2-3; D unresolved. V shed 1 base and J shed 1 base, with 0 bases lying between them. Germline V CDR1 and CDR2: LNHNV, YYDKDF (reference sequence). CDR3 size: 12 residues. CDR3 sequence (DNA): TGTGCCACCAGCAGAGGCACAGATACGCAGTATTTT. It specifies CATSRGTDTQYF.

In this sample, this clonotype turned up a few times. Relative to the germline gene, one junction end is altered; a read error may explain this. The chain joins TRBV5-1 to TRBJ2-2; 8 bases fit TRBD2. The CDR3 runs 17 residues. Germline assignment: CDR1 SGHRS and CDR2 YFSETQ. The CDR3 protein is CVSSFGGAMLNTGELFF. Written as DNA, the CDR3 is TGCGTCAGCAGCTTCGGGGGGGCCATGCTGAACACCGGGGAGCTGTTTTTT. The complete variable domain, with remaining parts taken from reference TRBV5-1 and TRBJ2-2, reads KAGVTQTPRYLIKTRGQQVTLSCSPISGHRSVSWYQQTPGQGLQFLFEYFSETQRNKGNFPGRFSGRQFSNSRSEMNVSTLELGDSALYLCVSSFGGAMLNTGELFFGEGSRLTVL.

This clonotype was seen ten or more times. The CDR3: CASNSRDFITDTQYF. The CDR3 bases are TGTGCCAGCAACTCCAGAGACTTTATCACAGATACGCAGTATTTT. V is TRBV12-3 or TRBV12-4 and J is TRBJ2-3, with no clear D. V lost 7 bases, J lost 2 bases, and 16 bases lay in between. There are 15 residues in the CDR3.

This clonotype was counted a few times. The rearrangement links TRBV7-3 to TRBJ2-1; D may correspond to TRBD1 or TRBD2 (7 bases each). V was clipped by 4 bases and J by 6 bases, with 13 bases between them. Looked up from germline, CDR1 is SGHTA and CDR2 is FQGTGA. CDR3 length equals 14 residues. The CDR3 loop reads CASSSQGGGNEQFF. As DNA, the CDR3 is TGTGCCAGCAGCTCCCAGGGGGGGGGCAATGAGCAGTTCTTC.

The chain links TRBV6-1 to TRBJ2-3; 12 positions agree with TRBD2. Germline V lookup: CDR1 MNHNS, CDR2 SASEGT. V was pared by 5 bases and J by 6 bases, with 9 bases of the junction left unmatched. The CDR3 spans 16 residues. CDR3 DNA sequence: TGTGCCAGCAGTCGGGGGGCTAGCGGGGGGGCGGATACGCAGTATTTT. It yields the protein CASSRGASGGADTQYF.

This clonotype was counted between two and nine times. The chain has TRBV7-6 and TRBJ1-5; 10 bases line up with TRBD1. J was trimmed by 1 base and V by 1 base; bases with no gene match: 4. Germline V gene lookup returns CDR1 SGHVS and CDR2 FNYEAQ. This CDR3 spans 17 amino acids. Here the CDR3 reads CASSLVPGQGSNQPQHF. The CDR3, as DNA: TGTGCCAGCAGCTTAGTTCCGGGACAGGGGAGCAATCAGCCCCAGCATTTT.

The sample holds a few counts of this clonotype. The V and J genes are TRBV12-3 or TRBV12-4 and TRBJ1-1; unclear D gene. V was pared by 6 bases and J by 1 base, with 9 bases between. The CDR3 contains 13 residues. The CDR3 sequence: CASRRSGNTEAFF. The CDR3 DNA follows: TGTGCCAGCAGAAGGTCGGGGAACACTGAAGCTTTCTTT.

The chain combines TRBV20-1 with TRBJ1-6; 7 bases are shared with TRBD1. CDR3 length equals 14 residues. The J segment lost 6 bases and the V segment lost 0 bases, leaving 2 bases of the junction unmatched. The germline V gene encodes CDR1 DFQATT and CDR2 SNEGSKA (reference sequence). Written as DNA, the CDR3 is TGCAGTGCTAGAGAGACAGGGAGTAATTCACCCCTCCACTTT. This gives the protein CSARETGSNSPLHF.

The sample holds a few counts of this clonotype. The chain recombines TRBV5-6 with TRBJ1-1; TRBD1 matches at 7 bases. CDR3 size: 15 residues. With V trimmed by 0 bases and J by 4 bases, 6 bases remained unmatched. CDR1 is SGHDT, CDR2 YYEEEE, per germline. The CDR3 region has the DNA TGTGCCAGCAGCTTGGCCCGGGACAGCCTCACTGAAGCTTTCTTT. Amino acid sequence: CASSLARDSLTEAFF.

The chain couples TRBV6-2 or TRBV6-3 to TRBJ1-6; D not resolved. CDR1 and CDR2 from the germline V gene are MNHEY and SVGEGT. V dropped 0 bases and J dropped 3 bases, with 12 bases sitting between them. The CDR3 has 17 amino acids. The CDR3 DNA reads TGTGCCAGCAGTTACTCGATCGGGCAGCACTATAATTCACCCCTCCACTTT. Its translation is CASSYSIGQHYNSPLHF.

This clonotype appeared a few times. The rearrangement joins TRBV6-1 to TRBJ2-3; the match to TRBD2 covers 9 bases. V gave up 9 bases and J gave up 6 bases; unmatched junction bases: 7. This CDR3 spans 13 amino acids. CDR1 MNHNS and CDR2 SASEGT come from the germline V gene. CDR3 sequence reads: CASRLAVRDTQYF. The CDR3 bases are TGTGCCAGTAGACTAGCGGTTAGGGATACGCAGTATTTT.

This clonotype was observed a handful of times. The chain carries TRBV20-1 and TRBJ2-7; no clear D. With 2 bases removed from V and 6 bases from J, the gap between germline ends came to 14 bases. In germline, CDR1 is DFQATT, CDR2 SNEGSKA (reference sequence). The CDR3 covers 13 residues. In DNA, the CDR3 is TGCAGTGCTAGATTGGGCCCCACCGGCGAGCAGTACTTC. This encodes CSARLGPTGEQYF.

This clonotype was seen repeatedly, ten times or more. The genes are TRBV11-2 and TRBJ2-5; D not resolved. The germline V gene has CDR1 SGHAT and CDR2 FQNNGV. The CDR3 runs 13 residues. V lost 4 bases, J lost 2 bases, and 8 bases lay in between. For the CDR3, the DNA is TGTGCCAGCAGCTCGGACCCTCAAGAGACCCAGTACTTC. Residues: CASSSDPQETQYF.

This clonotype was recorded many times. At one end the junction does not follow the germline gene, possibly because of a read error. The CDR3 sequence is CASSLEWGPTEAFF. As DNA, the CDR3 is TGTGCCAGCAGCCTAGAGTGGGGCCCCACTGAAGCTTTCTTT. This sequence joins TRBV11-2 and TRBJ1-1; a weak D match, TRBD1 (5 bases). There are 14 residues in the CDR3. Germline CDR1 SGHAT, CDR2 FQNNGV. Full variable domain (rest looked up from reference TRBV11-2 and TRBJ1-1): EAGVAQSPRYKIIEKRQSVAFWCNPISGHATLYWYQQILGQGPKLLIQFQNNGVVDDSQLPKDRFSAERLKGVDSTLKIQPAKLEDSAVYLCASSLEWGPTEAFFGQGTRLTVV.

This clonotype was counted many times. The rearrangement joins TRBV7-9 to TRBJ2-2; no reliable D call. Trimming left V 1 base short and J 3 bases short, with 6 bases between. Germline CDR1 SEHNR, CDR2 FQNEAQ (reference sequence). The CDR3 spans 14 residues. CDR3 residues: CASSLDRDTGELFF. For the CDR3, the DNA is TGTGCCAGCAGCTTAGATCGGGACACCGGGGAGCTGTTTTTT.